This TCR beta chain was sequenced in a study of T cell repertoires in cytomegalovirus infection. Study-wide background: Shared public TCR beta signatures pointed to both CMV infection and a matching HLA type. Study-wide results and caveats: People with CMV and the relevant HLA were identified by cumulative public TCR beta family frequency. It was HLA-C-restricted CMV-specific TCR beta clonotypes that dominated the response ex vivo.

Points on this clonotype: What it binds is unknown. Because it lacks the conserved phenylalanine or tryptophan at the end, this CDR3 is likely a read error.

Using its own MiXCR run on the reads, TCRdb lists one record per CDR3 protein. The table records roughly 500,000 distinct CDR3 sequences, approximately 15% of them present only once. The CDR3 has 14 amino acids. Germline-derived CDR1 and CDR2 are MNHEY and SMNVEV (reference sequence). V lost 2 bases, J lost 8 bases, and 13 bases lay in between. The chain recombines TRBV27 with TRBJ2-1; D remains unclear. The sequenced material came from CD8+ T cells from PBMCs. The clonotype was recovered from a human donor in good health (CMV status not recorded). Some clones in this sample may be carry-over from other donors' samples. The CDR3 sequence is CASSLGRPTDEQFL. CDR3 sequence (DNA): TGTGCCAGCAGTTTAGGCCGCCCTACAGATGAGCAGTTCTTA.